This T cell receptor beta chain was obtained from a study of blood T cell repertoires in COVID-19. On the study more broadly: Nucleic acid was either cDNA or gDNA, and it came from T cells, B-cell-depleted T cells, or PBMCs.

Some clones are missing from TCRdb's copy, which holds only in-frame ones; the method was immunoSEQ multiplex PCR. This sample carries 200,000 to 250,000 clones, around nine tenths of them seen once, and the ten largest clones take more than 3%. Trimming stripped 5 bases from V and 5 bases from J, with 10 bases between. Germline V gene lookup returns CDR1 SEHNR and CDR2 FQNEAQ (reference sequence). The CDR3 has 13 residues. Participants were aged about 18 to 100 years from around 26 US areas. Cohort allocation depended upon clinical history that participants reported. The sequence was obtained from a young woman who had been exposed to COVID-19. The chain couples TRBV7-9 to TRBJ2-4; D gene uncertain. Sequencing was carried out using PBMCs or T cells enriched from blood (not recorded which). For the CDR3, the DNA is TGTGCCAGCAGCCTTTTGTCCCAAAACATTCAGTACTTC. This codes for CASSLLSQNIQYF.